This T cell receptor beta chain was identified in a study of the immune and genomic landscape of osteosarcoma. Across the whole study: Localized disease at presentation in approximately 79%; around 60% were male.

Germline-derived CDR1 and CDR2 are MNHNS and SASEGT. Unmatched junction bases numbered 9, after V lost 6 bases and J lost 10 bases. This CDR3 comprises 14 residues. Repertoires were generated with immunoSEQ multiplex PCR, while TCRdb's copy carries only in-frame clones and drops some. The table records roughly 1,400 clones, under 75% of them present only once. The sequence was obtained from a boy younger than 18 with osteosarcoma. The chain joins TRBV6-1 to TRBJ2-1; TRBD2 agrees at 10 bases. Sequenced material: metastatic tumor tissue from the lung. The chain's CDR3 is CASRKREGPGEQFF. The CDR3 DNA reads as TGTGCCAGCAGAAAGCGGGAGGGCCCGGGAGAGCAGTTCTTC.